This TCR beta chain is drawn from a study of sequential checkpoint blockade in melanoma. Study in general: First-line arms were nivolumab then ipilimumab, or the reverse, randomized 1:1. Each arm's sequence ended with maintenance nivolumab.

TCRdb's table, derived via immunoSEQ multiplex PCR, lists solely in-frame clones and lacks some. The sample has about 27,000 clones, roughly 80% seen once. The treatment: randomized to nivolumab then ipilimumab (arm A) or the reverse (arm B). Trimming removed 5 bases from V and 9 bases from J; junction bases left unmatched: 8. The CDR3 spans 16 residues. Germline-derived CDR1 and CDR2 are SSHAT and FNYEAQ (reference sequence). The clonotype originates from a human donor with melanoma. This specimen consisted of CD8+ T cells sorted from blood (inferred from file names), obtained from a patient given nivolumab and ipilimumab in sequence. The chain has TRBV7-7 and TRBJ2-1, with TRBD2 identical over 15 bases. The CDR3 reads CASSPGTSGRRGEQFF. In DNA, the CDR3 is TGTGCCAGCAGCCCCGGGACTAGCGGGAGGAGGGGTGAGCAGTTCTTC.